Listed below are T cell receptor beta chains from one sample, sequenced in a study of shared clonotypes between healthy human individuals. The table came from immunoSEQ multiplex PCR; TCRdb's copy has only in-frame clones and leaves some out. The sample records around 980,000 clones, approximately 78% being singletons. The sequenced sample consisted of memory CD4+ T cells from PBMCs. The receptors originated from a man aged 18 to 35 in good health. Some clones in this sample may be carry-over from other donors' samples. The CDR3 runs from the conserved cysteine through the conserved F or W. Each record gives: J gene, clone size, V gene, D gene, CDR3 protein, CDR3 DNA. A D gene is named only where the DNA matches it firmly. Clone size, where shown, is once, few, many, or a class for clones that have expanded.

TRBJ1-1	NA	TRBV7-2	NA	CASSFYTSEAFF	TGTGCCAGCAGCTTCTATACATCGGAAGCTTTCTTT
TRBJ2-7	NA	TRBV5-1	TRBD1	CASSSRDRRIEQYF	TGCGCCAGCAGTTCCCGGGACAGACGCATCGAGCAGTACTTC
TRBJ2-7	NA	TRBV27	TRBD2	CASSLGGTTRRQYF	TGTGCCAGCAGTTTAGGGGGGACTACAAGGCGGCAGTACTTC
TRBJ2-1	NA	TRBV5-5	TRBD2	CASSFMREGNEQFF	TGTGCCAGCAGCTTTATGAGGGAGGGCAATGAGCAGTTCTTC
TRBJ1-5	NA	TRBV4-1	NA	CASTPGPYSNQPQHF	TGCGCCAGCACCCCTGGTCCCTATAGCAATCAGCCCCAGCATTTT
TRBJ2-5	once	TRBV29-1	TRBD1	CSVEVALRIEGARETQYF	TGCAGCGTTGAAGTGGCACTCCGTATCGAGGGGGCGCGAGAGACCCAGTACTTC
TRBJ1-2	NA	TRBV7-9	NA	CAARDGIFGLGYTF	TGTGCCGCAAGGGACGGAATATTTGGTTTAGGCTACACCTTC
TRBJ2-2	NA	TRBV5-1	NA	CASSLEVGQTGELFF	TGCGCCAGCAGCTTGGAGGTGGGTCAGACCGGGGAGCTGTTTTTT
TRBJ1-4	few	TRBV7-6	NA	CASSLRPATNEKLFF	TGTGCCAGCAGCTTAAGACCGGCAACTAATGAAAAACTGTTTTTT
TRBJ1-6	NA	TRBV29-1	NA	CSGGEANSPLHF	TGCAGCGGTGGAGAAGCCAATTCACCCCTCCACTTT
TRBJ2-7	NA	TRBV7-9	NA	CASSLGQGVDEQYF	TGTGCCAGCAGCTTGGGGCAGGGAGTCGACGAGCAGTACTTC
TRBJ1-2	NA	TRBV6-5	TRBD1	CASSFPTGLDYGYTF	TGTGCCAGCAGTTTCCCGACAGGGCTGGACTATGGCTACACCTTC
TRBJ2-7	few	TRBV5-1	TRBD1	CASSLGTDGRGYEQYF	TGCGCCAGCAGCCTCGGGACAGATGGAAGGGGCTACGAGCAGTACTTC
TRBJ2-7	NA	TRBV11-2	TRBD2	CASSLAGLAGYEQYF	TGTGCCAGCAGCTTGGCGGGACTAGCGGGCTACGAGCAGTACTTC
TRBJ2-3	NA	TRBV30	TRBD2	CAWRGLAGSGSDTQYF	TGTGCCTGGAGGGGGCTAGCGGGGAGTGGGTCGGATACGCAGTATTTT
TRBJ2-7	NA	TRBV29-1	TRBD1	CSVGQGAGEQYF	TGCAGCGTGGGACAGGGGGCGGGGGAGCAGTACTTC
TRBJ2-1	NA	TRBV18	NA	CASSPGSSSYNEQFF	TGTGCCAGCTCTCCCGGTTCCAGCTCCTACAATGAGCAGTTCTTC
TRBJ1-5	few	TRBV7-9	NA	CASSQSNQPQHF	TGTGCCAGCAGCCAAAGCAATCAGCCCCAGCATTTT
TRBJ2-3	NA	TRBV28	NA	CASSVAYTQYF	TGTGCCAGCAGCGTTGCCTATACGCAGTATTTT
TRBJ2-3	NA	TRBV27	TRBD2	CASSSGGGDTDTQYF	TGTGCCAGCAGTTCCGGGGGGGGAGATACAGATACGCAGTATTTT